This T cell receptor beta chain was recovered during a study of T cell repertoires in cytomegalovirus infection. About the study: HLA-C-restricted CMV epitopes, recently identified, and well-studied HLA-B-restricted ones were used by the study. It was the public TCR beta signatures that indicated both CMV infection and matching HLA type. Findings and limits, study-wide: HLA-C-restricted, CMV-specific TCR beta clonotypes were dominant ex vivo.

The germline V gene has CDR1 LNHDA and CDR2 SQIVND (reference sequence). The CDR3 extends over 13 amino acids. V was trimmed by 4 bases and J by 7 bases, leaving 11 bases between them. This clonotype was seen more than once but under ten times. What it recognizes is unknown. From the reads, TCRdb called clonotypes with MiXCR, one entry per CDR3 protein. The sample shows about half a million distinct CDR3 sequences, 30% to 35% of them seen only once. The clonotype originates from a human donor in good health (CMV status not recorded). Some clones in this sample may be carry-over from other donors' samples. Material: cultured PBMCs, obtained from culture after CMV antigen stimulation. The rearrangement links TRBV19 to TRBJ2-4; D remains ambiguous. Here the CDR3 reads CASSTTDGNIQYF. The DNA of the CDR3 is TGTGCCAGTAGTACAACCGACGGGAACATTCAGTACTTC. The variable domain in full, with the rest retrieved from reference TRBV19 and TRBJ2-4, is DGGITQSPKYLFRKEGQNVTLSCEQNLNHDAMYWYRQDPGQGLRLIYYSQIVNDFQKGDIAEGYSVSREKKESFPLTVTSAQKNPTAFYLCASSTTDGNIQYFGAGTRLSVL.